The next 5 T cell receptor beta chains were all read from a single sample in a study of T-cell memory formation after mild COVID-19. TCRdb used MiXCR to reprocess the 5' RACE reads, holding one entry per CDR3 protein. The repertoire holds 100,000 to 140,000 distinct CDR3 sequences, with approximately 15% as singletons. The sample taken for sequencing was PBMCs or a T cell subset sorted from them (not recorded which). The receptors shown here come from a man aged 18-30 years who had mild COVID-19 (a few samples of this study predate the infection). Cell type and time point are not known.

This clonotype was counted ten times or more. The J gene is TRBJ2-1, the V gene TRBV12-3 or TRBV12-4; possible D gene TRBD2, 7 bases. V was cut by 7 bases and J by 7 bases, with 23 bases left in between. The CDR3 is 16 amino acids. The CDR3, as DNA: TGTGCCAGCACCCCCCCCCTGGGGGGGCCAAGGAATGAGCAGTTCTTC. Residues: CASTPPLGGPRNEQFF.

The table lists this clonotype with a few counts. The genes are TRBV4-1 and TRBJ2-7; D is ambiguous. Trimming took 0 bases from V and 2 from J, leaving 5 bases between them. CDR1 is MGHRA, CDR2 YSYEKL, per germline. The CDR3 is 13 amino acids. CDR3 bases: TGCGCCAGCAGCCAAGATGGGACCTACGAGCAGTACGTC. Its protein product is CASSQDGTYEQYV.

The rearrangement joins TRBV27 to TRBJ2-2; D is undetermined. This CDR3 has 12 residues. Germline V gene lookup returns CDR1 MNHEY and CDR2 SMNVEV (reference sequence). V was shortened by 5 bases and J by 7 bases, with 8 bases between the two germline ends. This chain's CDR3 is CASSLADGELFF. CDR3 nucleotide sequence: TGTGCCAGCAGTCTCGCGGACGGGGAGCTGTTTTTT.

This chain joins TRBV2 and TRBJ2-2; 8 positions match TRBD1. Germline loops: CDR1 SNHLY, CDR2 FYNNEI. With V trimmed by 4 bases and J by 3 bases, 4 bases remained unmatched. This CDR3 region has 15 residues. CDR3 sequence: CASSVLTGDTGELFF. The DNA for the CDR3 is TGTGCCAGCAGTGTGTTGACAGGGGACACCGGGGAGCTGTTTTTT.

The chain recombines TRBV4-1 with TRBJ1-1; D is unclear. Between the trimmed V and J ends, which lost 1 base and 0 bases, there was a span of 12 bases. This CDR3 has 16 residues. Germline V gene sequence: CDR1 MGHRA, CDR2 YSYEKL. The CDR3 region is CASSQGLNWVNTEAFF. In nucleotides, the CDR3 is TGCGCCAGCAGCCAAGGGTTAAATTGGGTGAACACTGAAGCTTTCTTT.